This T cell receptor beta chain stems from a study of T cell responses to AZD1222 COVID-19 vaccine. Overall study: Doses given second, at about 4 or about 12 weeks, were pooled.

A remark on this clone: Its antigen is unidentified.

Germline CDR1 reads LGHDT; CDR2 reads YNNKEL (reference sequence). The CDR3 contains 15 residues. Trimming shortened V by 4 bases and J by 6 bases, and 16 bases separated the two germline ends. Study observations and caveats: With dominance at 160-218 and 743-854, vaccine-associated CD4 TCRs spanned spike. Receipt of two AZD1222 doses was followed by a rise in Spike-specific TCR breadth and depth.

The data were produced by immunoSEQ multiplex PCR, yet TCRdb's version contains in-frame clones alone and is incomplete. The repertoire has fewer than 120,000 clones, about 85% of them found once; the top ten carry less than 3.5%. Sequences were derived from peripheral blood, sampled on day 0 of AZD1222 vaccination. The rearrangement links TRBV3-1 (or the pseudogene TRBV3-2) to TRBJ2-1, with D possibly being TRBD1 (5 bases). The TCR comes from an adult in good health. CDR3 DNA sequence: TGTGCCAGCAGCCGCAGTGACCTTGGGGCCAATGAGCAGTTCTTC. It is translated as CASSRSDLGANEQFF.